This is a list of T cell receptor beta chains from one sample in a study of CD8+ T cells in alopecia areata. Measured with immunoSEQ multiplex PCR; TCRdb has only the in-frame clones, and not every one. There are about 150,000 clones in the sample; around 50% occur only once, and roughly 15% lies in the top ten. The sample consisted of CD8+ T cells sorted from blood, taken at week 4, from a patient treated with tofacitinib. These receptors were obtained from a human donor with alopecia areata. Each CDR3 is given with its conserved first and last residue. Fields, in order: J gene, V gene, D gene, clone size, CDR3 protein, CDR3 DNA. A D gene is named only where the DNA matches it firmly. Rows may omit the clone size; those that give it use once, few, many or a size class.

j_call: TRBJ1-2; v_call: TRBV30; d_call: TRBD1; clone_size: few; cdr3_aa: CASVAGGDYGYTF; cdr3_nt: TGTGCCTCCGTCGCAGGGGGCGATTATGGCTACACCTTC
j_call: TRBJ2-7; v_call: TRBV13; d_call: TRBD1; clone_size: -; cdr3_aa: CASGQGSPYEQYF; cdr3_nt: TGTGCCAGCGGACAGGGTAGCCCCTACGAGCAGTACTTC
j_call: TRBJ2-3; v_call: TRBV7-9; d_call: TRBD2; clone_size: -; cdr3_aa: CASSLSGTSGRADTQYF; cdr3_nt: TGTGCCAGCAGCCTGAGCGGGACTAGCGGACGGGCAGATACGCAGTATTTT
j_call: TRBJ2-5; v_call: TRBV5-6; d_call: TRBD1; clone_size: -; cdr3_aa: CASSSVGTGEETQYF; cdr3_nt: TGTGCCAGCAGCTCGGTGGGGACAGGGGAAGAGACCCAGTACTTC
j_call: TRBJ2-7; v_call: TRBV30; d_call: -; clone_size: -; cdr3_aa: CAWSVIPYEQYF; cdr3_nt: TGTGCCTGGAGTGTCATCCCCTACGAGCAGTACTTC
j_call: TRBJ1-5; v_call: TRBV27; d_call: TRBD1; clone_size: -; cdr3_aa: CASSRDRALPNQPQHF; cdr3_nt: TGTGCCAGCAGCCGCGACAGGGCTCTCCCCAATCAGCCCCAGCATTTT
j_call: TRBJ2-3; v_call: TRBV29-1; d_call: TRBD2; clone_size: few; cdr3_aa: CSADSGGAISSVDTQYF; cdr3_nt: TGCAGCGCCGATAGCGGGGGGGCTATATCATCCGTAGATACGCAGTATTTT
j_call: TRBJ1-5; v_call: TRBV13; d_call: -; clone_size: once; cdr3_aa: CASSSRGQPQHF; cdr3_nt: TGTGCCAGCAGCTCCAGGGGACAGCCCCAGCATTTT
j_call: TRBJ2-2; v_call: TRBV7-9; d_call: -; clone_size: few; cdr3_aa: CASSLPVPNTGELFF; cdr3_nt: TGTGCCAGCAGCTTACCAGTCCCGAACACCGGGGAGCTGTTTTTT
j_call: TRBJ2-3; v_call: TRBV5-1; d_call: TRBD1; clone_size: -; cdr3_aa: CASSRGQGYTDTQYF; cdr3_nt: TGCGCCAGCAGCAGAGGACAGGGGTACACAGATACGCAGTATTTT
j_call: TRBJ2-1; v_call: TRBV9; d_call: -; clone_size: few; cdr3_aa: CASSVGDSYNEQFF; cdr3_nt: TGTGCCAGCAGCGTGGGCGACTCCTACAATGAGCAGTTCTTC
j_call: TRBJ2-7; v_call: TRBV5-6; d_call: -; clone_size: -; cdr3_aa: CASSLGAYEQYF; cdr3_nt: TGTGCCAGCAGCTTGGGGGCCTACGAGCAGTACTTC
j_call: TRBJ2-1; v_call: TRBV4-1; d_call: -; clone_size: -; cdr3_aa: CASSHGTYNEQFF; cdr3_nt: TGCGCCAGCAGCCATGGGACCTACAATGAGCAGTTCTTC
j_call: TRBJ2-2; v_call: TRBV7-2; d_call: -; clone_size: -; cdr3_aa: CASSPTMGATGELFF; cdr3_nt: TGTGCCAGCAGCCCCACCATGGGGGCCACCGGGGAGCTGTTTTTT
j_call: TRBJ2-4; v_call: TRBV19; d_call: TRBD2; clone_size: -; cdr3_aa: CASSPGGKNIQYF; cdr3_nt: TGTGCCAGCTCCCCGGGGGGCAAAAACATTCAGTACTTC
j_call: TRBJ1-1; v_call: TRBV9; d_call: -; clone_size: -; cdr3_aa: CASSVFGGTEAFF; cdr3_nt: TGTGCCAGCAGCGTTTTTGGCGGCACTGAAGCTTTCTTT
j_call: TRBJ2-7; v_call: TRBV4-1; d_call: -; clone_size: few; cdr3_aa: CASNPGSGEQYF; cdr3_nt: TGCGCCAGCAACCCCGGTTCGGGGGAGCAGTACTTC
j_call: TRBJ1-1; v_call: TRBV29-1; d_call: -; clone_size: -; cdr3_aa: CSVEEGENTEAFF; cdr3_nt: TGCAGCGTTGAAGAAGGAGAGAACACTGAAGCTTTCTTT
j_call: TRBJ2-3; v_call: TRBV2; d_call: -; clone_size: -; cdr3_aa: CASSAGAFSTDTQYF; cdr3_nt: TGTGCCAGCAGTGCTGGCGCCTTTAGCACAGATACGCAGTATTTT
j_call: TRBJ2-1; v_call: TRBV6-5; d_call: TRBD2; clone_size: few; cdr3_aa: CASRISGGYTEQFF; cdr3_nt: TGTGCCAGCAGAATTAGCGGGGGGTACACTGAGCAGTTCTTC
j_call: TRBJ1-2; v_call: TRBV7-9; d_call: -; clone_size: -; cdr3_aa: CASSLGQVGYGYTF; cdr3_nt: TGTGCCAGCAGCCTGGGGCAAGTGGGGTATGGCTACACCTTC
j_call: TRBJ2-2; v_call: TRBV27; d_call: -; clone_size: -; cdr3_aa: CASGRRHITGELFF; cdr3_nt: TGTGCCAGCGGCCGTAGGCACATCACCGGGGAGCTGTTTTTT